Listed below are T cell receptor beta chains from one sample, sequenced in a study of human T cells and chemical hapten exposure. TCRdb reprocessed the RACE reads via MiXCR and lists one record per CDR3 protein. The profile covers approximately 370,000 distinct CDR3 sequences, with 5.5% appearing a single time and around 8% taken by the ten largest. Sample: whole blood, taken in connection with sensitization to the hapten diphenylcyclopropenone (DPC). The receptors were gathered from a woman aged 18-35 years with alopecia areata. Some clones in this sample may be carry-over from other donors' samples. CDR3s include the opening cysteine and the closing phenylalanine or tryptophan. A D gene is named only where the DNA matches it firmly. Some rows have no size entry. The others give once, few or many, or a class for an expanded clone.

TGTGCCAGCAGCTTAGCGGGGTGGGCCACAGATACGCAGTATTTT,CASSLAGWATDTQYF,.,.,TRBV7-2,TRBJ2-3
TGTGCCAGTGGGACCTTGAACACTGAAGCTTTCTTT,CASGTLNTEAFF,few,.,TRBV3-1,TRBJ1-1
TGTGCCAGCAGTTACGGGGGGACAGGGGCTAGCAACGAGCAGTACTTC,CASSYGGTGASNEQYF,few,TRBD1,TRBV6-5,TRBJ2-7
TGTGCCAGCAGCTTAGCCCTTAGCGGATTCACAGATACGCAGTATTTT,CASSLALSGFTDTQYF,.,.,TRBV11-2,TRBJ2-3
TGCGCCAGCAGCTTGGTGGCGGGGGGATACAATGAGCAGTTCTTC,CASSLVAGGYNEQFF,few,TRBD2,TRBV5-1,TRBJ2-1
TGTGCCAGCCACCGCGACAGTTCTGGGGCCAACGTCCTGACTTTC,CASHRDSSGANVLTF,many,.,TRBV6-2/TRBV6-3,TRBJ2-6
TGTGCCAGCAGTTACTCGAGGAGGGTCGTTGGGAACACTGAAGCTTTCTTT,CASSYSRRVVGNTEAFF,few,.,TRBV6-2/TRBV6-3,TRBJ1-1
TGCGCCAGCAGCTTGGTGGGCAGGATAATATCGAACACTGAAGCTTTCTTT,CASSLVGRIISNTEAFF,.,.,TRBV5-1,TRBJ1-1
TGTGCCAGCAGCCCCAGGGGGGCTCACACTGAAGCTTTCTTT,CASSPRGAHTEAFF,many,TRBD1,TRBV6-2/TRBV6-3,TRBJ1-1
TGTGCCAGCAGTCCTGGACAGGGCCAGGCCCAGCATTTT,CASSPGQGQAQHF,many,TRBD1,TRBV12-3/TRBV12-4,TRBJ1-5
TGTGCCAGCAGCTCTCGGGAAAGGATGTCCAATGAGCAGTTCTTC,CASSSRERMSNEQFF,many,.,TRBV6-2/TRBV6-3,TRBJ2-1
TGTGCCAGCAGTGAAGCGCGAGGTTTCTACGAGCAGTACTTC,CASSEARGFYEQYF,few,.,TRBV6-1,TRBJ2-7
TGTGCCAGCAGTCCCAATTACAGGGTTACCCATGGCTACACCTTC,CASSPNYRVTHGYTF,few,.,TRBV6-5,TRBJ1-2
TGTGCCATCAGTCGACTAGCGGGGAACACAGATACGCAGTATTTT,CAISRLAGNTDTQYF,few,TRBD2,TRBV10-3,TRBJ2-3
TGTGCCAGCAGTTACAACAGGGCACCTAATGAAAAACTGTTTTTT,CASSYNRAPNEKLFF,.,.,TRBV6-5,TRBJ1-4
TGCAGCGTCTGGGCCCCCACCTACGAGCAGTACTTC,CSVWAPTYEQYF,.,.,TRBV29-1,TRBJ2-7
TGCAGTGCTAGACCCTGGGACAGACTGTTTTTT,CSARPWDRLFF,many,TRBD1,TRBV20-1,TRBJ1-4
TGTGCCAGCAGCGAGCTAGCGGGTTACTACAATGAGCAGTTCTTC,CASSELAGYYNEQFF,many,TRBD2,TRBV2,TRBJ2-1
TGCGCCAGCAGCCCCATAGAGAGGACTAATGAAAAACTGTTTTTT,CASSPIERTNEKLFF,.,.,TRBV4-1,TRBJ1-4
TGTGCCAGCAGTGAGCCGCGGGGGGACACAGATACGCAGTATTTT,CASSEPRGDTDTQYF,few,TRBD2,TRBV6-1,TRBJ2-3
TGTGCCAGCAGTAAACGACAGGGAGGAAACACCATATATTTT,CASSKRQGGNTIYF,.,TRBD1,TRBV6-6,TRBJ1-3
TGTGCTAGTGGTTTGGTACTCAGGAGGGGGAAGGGGAACACTGAAGCTTTCTTT,CASGLVLRRGKGNTEAFF,few,.,TRBV12-5,TRBJ1-1
TGCAGTGCCCCGGCCCCTGGGTTGCCGGAGACCCAGTACTTC,CSAPAPGLPETQYF,few,.,TRBV20-1,TRBJ2-5
TGTGCCAGCAGTGCTTCCGGGACAGTCACAGATACGCAGTATTTT,CASSASGTVTDTQYF,.,TRBD1,TRBV6-1,TRBJ2-3
TGTGCCAGCAGTTTACCGCGGGCAGCTGAAGCTTTCTTT,CASSLPRAAEAFF,few,.,TRBV28,TRBJ1-1
TGTGCTAGTGCCCACGGGGAGGCGGATACGCAGTATTTT,CASAHGEADTQYF,few,.,TRBV12-5,TRBJ2-3
TGTGCCAGCAGTACGCCCGGGCAGGGTTACACAGATACGCAGTATTTT,CASSTPGQGYTDTQYF,many,.,TRBV12-3/TRBV12-4,TRBJ2-3
TGTGCCATCAGTGAGTCGGCAGGGAGCCGAAAAAGGAGCTCCTACGAGCAGTACTTC,CAISESAGSRKRSSYEQYF,.,.,TRBV10-3,TRBJ2-7
TGTGCCAGCAGCTTAGCGTCTTCCTACACAGATACGCAGTATTTT,CASSLASSYTDTQYF,.,.,TRBV7-2,TRBJ2-3
TGTGCCAGCAGTTTCCCGGGACTAGCGGGCGGGGAGCTGTTTTTT,CASSFPGLAGGELFF,many,TRBD2,TRBV27,TRBJ2-2
TGTGCCAGCAGCTTGAGGCTAGATTCACCCCTCCACTTT,CASSLRLDSPLHF,.,.,TRBV5-5,TRBJ1-6
TGTGCCGCCATCGGACAGGGCGGGTCACCCCTCCACTTT,CAAIGQGGSPLHF,few,TRBD1,TRBV6-6,TRBJ1-6
TGCAGCGTGGCCAGGGGGACAGCGAACACTGAAGCTTTCTTT,CSVARGTANTEAFF,once,TRBD1,TRBV29-1,TRBJ1-1
TGTGCCAGCAGTTTACTAGCGGGGGGGACCTACGAGCAGTACTTC,CASSLLAGGTYEQYF,many,TRBD2,TRBV12-3/TRBV12-4,TRBJ2-7
TGTGCCAGCAGCCAAGAAGGAAACACTGAAGCTTTCTTT,CASSQEGNTEAFF,many,.,TRBV3-1,TRBJ1-1
TGCAGCGTTACCGGGACTAGCGGGGCCACAGATACGCAGTATTTT,CSVTGTSGATDTQYF,many,TRBD2,TRBV29-1,TRBJ2-3
TGTGCCAGCGTCAAGGGGACGGGCGTGGGCTCTGAAGCTTTCTTT,CASVKGTGVGSEAFF,many,.,TRBV12-3/TRBV12-4,TRBJ1-1
TGTGCCAGCAGCTTAGCACCAGGGGTATACGAGCAGTACTTC,CASSLAPGVYEQYF,.,.,TRBV7-9,TRBJ2-7
TGTGCCAGCAGGACAGGGGGCTCGAACACTGAAGCTTTCTTT,CASRTGGSNTEAFF,few,TRBD1,TRBV28,TRBJ1-1
TGTGCCAGCAGCTTACAGTTCGGTACTTCTAGCACAGATACGCAGTATTTT,CASSLQFGTSSTDTQYF,once,.,TRBV7-2,TRBJ2-3
TGTGCCAGCCGTCGGGGTGAAGCTTTCTTT,CASRRGEAFF,.,.,TRBV12-3/TRBV12-4,TRBJ1-1
TGTGCCAGCAGCTTAGATTTCCAGTCCTGGAATTCACCCCTCCACTTT,CASSLDFQSWNSPLHF,.,.,TRBV11-2,TRBJ1-6